Here is one TCR beta chain with its context. Only in-frame clones appear in the TCRdb table, and some are missing; sequencing was by immunoSEQ multiplex PCR. In the table there are over 130,000 clones, 75% to 95% of which are singletons. Looked up from germline, CDR1 is LNHDA and CDR2 is SQIVND (reference sequence). V was pared by 5 bases and J by 0 bases, with 17 bases between. The CDR3 extends over 18 amino acids. This entry is derived from a study of T cell responses to AZD1222 COVID-19 vaccine. Sequenced here: peripheral blood, sampled 28 days after the second AZD1222 dose. The source of this sequence is an adult who received the AZD1222 COVID-19 vaccine. This chain links TRBV19 with TRBJ1-6, with a weak D call TRBD1 (5 bases). DNA for the CDR3: TGTGCCAGTAGTGAGCGTTGGGACCGGAGCTCCTATAATTCACCCCTCCACTTT. Translating it yields CASSERWDRSSYNSPLHF.